The clone carrying this T cell receptor beta chain was counted many times. Its antigen remains unidentified. This CDR3 spans 17 amino acids. The germline V gene encodes CDR1 SGHTA and CDR2 FQGNSA. V lost 3 bases, J lost 0 bases, and 15 bases lay in between. The data originate from a study of CD8 T cells in ankylosing spondylitis. Broader study findings: Among TCR beta sequences, a motif of several highly homologous variants appeared characteristic of ankylosing spondylitis blood.

TCRdb reanalysed the 5' RACE reads using MiXCR and keeps one entry per CDR3 protein. The table lists about 500,000 distinct CDR3 sequences, less than 6% of them singletons, with 3% to 4% in the top ten. The chain links TRBV7-2 to TRBJ1-5; possibly TRBD1 for D (6 bases). This receptor was identified in a male donor with ankylosing spondylitis. Specimen: blood, either unsorted or a sorted T cell fraction (not recorded which). CDR3 DNA sequence: TGTGCCAGCAGCTTGCGCGGGACACTTTATAGCAATCAGCCCCAGCATTTT. This encodes CASSLRGTLYSNQPQHF.